The text below deals with one T cell receptor (beta chain). Which antigen it targets is not known. No qualities accompany the bases; no much larger clone lies one base away. Donors were healthy HIV-negative adults with no recently reported acute infections or vaccinations. Every donor was a Caucasian adult living in Nashville, Tennessee, USA. CD4+ T cells were enriched through magnetic negative selection, after which naive cells were positively selected on CD45RA and the remaining negative fraction served as the memory subset. Blood was collected by leukapheresis, and PBMCs were isolated by Ficoll-Histopaque density gradient centrifugation and then cryopreserved in liquid nitrogen vapor phase. Purity and quantity of every magnetically sorted T cell population were checked by analytical flow cytometry. Genomic DNA was isolated from every sorted fraction and measured by UV absorbance on a Nanodrop 2000c.

Looking up the germline V gene yields CDR1 SGHAT and CDR2 FQNNGV. Including the terminal cysteine and phenylalanine, the CDR3 comprises 17 residues. Only CDR3 DNA remains: 51 bases, in frame from the first base. Clipping removes 1 base from V and 4 bases from J, with 7 as the unmatched junction base count. These data belong to a study of shared clonotypes between healthy human individuals (dated by TCRdb to 2018 to 2021). Background for the entire study: The cohort comprised two women and a few men aged 18 to 49 years. Per donor, three plates each were used for CD4 naive and CD4 memory, two for CD8 naive, and one for CD8 memory. To increase sequencing depth and limit assay-specific biases, different laboratories used diverse techniques to prepare libraries and sequence TCR repertoires. To estimate repertoire size and how much clonotypes are shared between individuals, the study performed deep sequencing of blood TCR repertoires from roughly five healthy adults. Leukapheresis yielded between about 0.8 and 8.9 billion PBMCs per donor.

Using the deep immunoSEQ assay, multiplex PCR amplified TCR CDR3 regions from genomic DNA. Genomic DNA extracted from each cell subset was distributed evenly over all wells of several immunoSEQ 96-well plates, and each plate served as one replicate. For sorted subsets, roughly 200 ng of genomic DNA, equivalent to around 30,000 T cell genomes, went into each replicate PCR. The purified libraries were quantified using a Qubit 3.0 fluorometer, sized with a Bioanalyzer 2100, and then quantified again using the KAPA Library Quantification kit. A separate single-read 150-cycle Illumina NextSeq 550 flow cell was used to sequence each immunoSEQ 96-well plate. The original methods were these. The immunoSEQ output contained only junctional sequences without quality scores, so filtering could not match that applied to full-length reads. To assign V/J genes and CDR3, sequences were annotated against IMGT germline references using PyIR, a Python wrapper for IgBLAST v1.9. Any read was removed if the V/J assignment was weak (E-value above 1e-6), the CDR3 was missing, or the read contained stop codons, out-of-frame junctions, or ambiguous translated residues. V3J clonotypes were defined as sequences sharing the same inferred V gene, J gene, and CDR3 amino acid sequence. Percentage overlap between repertoires was computed as shared unique clonotypes divided by the size of the smaller repertoire. Repertoire richness was assessed with RTK rarefaction, the Chao1 estimator, and Recon v2.1 estimates of unobserved clonotypes. Generation probabilities for all TCRbeta clonotypes obtained by the gDNA method from a few donors were computed using OLGA. This is the immuneACCESS table as TCRdb keeps it, with only in-frame sequences that have V and J called. A part of the clones is gone; compared with another copy, unresolved V genes explain less than half, and the rest is unexplained. The DNA gave D and trimming, while V, J and clone size come from that table. This sample has approximately 2.4 million clones in its table, and approximately 96% of those were observed once. The top ten clonotypes cover 0.1% to 0.15% of the sample.

Paper-wide results and their limitations: Naive subsets generally had larger estimated clonotype richness than memory subsets. Because the study included only a small number of donors, the genetic and exposure-history diversity represented was limited. Based on pairwise subsampling, the degree of clonotype sharing among donors was expected to be affected by sequencing depth. Sampling was limited to blood, and TCR repertoires in tissue likely differ from TCR repertoires in blood. Rarefaction of sorted-subset datasets indicated incomplete sequencing despite the large sequencing depth. Higher generation probabilities were observed for clonotypes shared by all four sorted-subset donors than for non-shared clonotypes. Approximately 5% of naive CD4, 3.5% of naive CD8, roughly 2.5% of memory CD4, and about 0.4% of memory CD8 clonotypes were shared across a few donors.

The receptor comes from a man between 18 and 29 years old in good health. Source material: naive CD4+ T cells sorted from blood. Explained via the paper, the cell subset or site label denotes: CD45RA+ positively selected. This chain joins TRBV11-2 to TRBJ2-1, and TRBD2 aligns with 10 junction nucleotides. This receptor carries the CDR3 CASSLVRSTSGYNEQFF. The bases are TGTGCCAGCAGCTTAGTTCGGTCGACTAGCGGGTACAATGAGCAGTTCTTC. The CDR3 plus the reference TRBV11-2 and TRBJ2-1 genes for the other parts give the full variable domain: EAGVAQSPRYKIIEKRQSVAFWCNPISGHATLYWYQQILGQGPKLLIQFQNNGVVDDSQLPKDRFSAERLKGVDSTLKIQPAKLEDSAVYLCASSLVRSTSGYNEQFFGPGTRLTVL.